This T cell receptor (beta chain) stems from a study of regulatory T cells in long-lasting Graves disease (dated by TCRdb to the early 2020s). As for the study more broadly: Antithyroid drugs had been taken for less than 3 months by newly diagnosed Graves' disease patients. Patients with persistent Graves' disease were compared with patients with newly diagnosed Graves' disease using TCR sequencing and RNA sequencing of peripheral blood. The study was registered as a clinical trial and conducted in China. A total of 35 or so samples were covered by TCR sequencing, comprising some 13 persistent and 20 or so newly diagnosed Graves' disease patients.

The sample's time point label is to be understood as: newly diagnosed GD, antithyroid drugs for less than 3 months. For both TCR sequencing and RNA sequencing, RNA was extracted from PBMCs using TRIzol. Graves' disease was diagnosed according to American Thyroid Association guidelines. Patients were recruited from an endocrinology department in Xi'an, China. Each patient gave 8.5 to 9.5 milliliters of peripheral blood, collected in an EDTA anticoagulant tube. Ficoll Paque Plus density gradient separation was used to isolate PBMCs, and no further T cell sorting was performed. An Agilent 2100 Bioanalyzer and agarose gel were used to check RNA quality, while a NanoDrop 2000 measured RNA concentration. This clonotype was observed at least ten times. Its recognized antigen is unknown. Base-call qualities are not available, and no considerably larger clone is one nucleotide away. General findings and caveats noted by the study authors: Compared with newly diagnosed patients, patients with persistent Graves' disease had lower TCR Shannon entropy and fewer highly expanded clones, which suggests clonal expansion. As a limitation, the authors acknowledged that the small sample size may reduce accuracy. Preferential use of TRBV28, TRBJ1-2 and TRBJ2-5 was observed in persistent disease, whereas TRBV20-1 and TRBJ2-1 were favored in newly diagnosed disease. Sequencing and analysis were limited to the TCR beta chain. The study examined only peripheral blood because the primary lesion, thyroid tissue, could not be accessed. More public clonotypes were shared among persistent patients (over 2,500) than among newly diagnosed patients (roughly 960).

Libraries were constructed by multiplex PCR. TCRdb shows the sequencer as Illumina HiSeq 4000. TCR beta libraries were built with iRepertoire HTBI primers and Arm-PCR amplification of CDR3 regions. Before sequencing, the PCR products underwent gel purification. Under the source paper's analysis protocol: Gene usage analysis of CDR3 amino acid clonotypes used the 62 TRBV and around 13 TRBJ segments found across samples. COPE and FqMerger were used to merge the filtered high-quality paired reads into contigs. BLAST was used to align contigs to IMGT TRBV, TRBD and TRBJ reference genes, with CDR3 defined following IMGT. Clonotypes above 0.1% frequency were classified as highly expanded clones. Repertoire diversity was measured by Shannon entropy, and V-J evenness by the Gini coefficient. Public clonotypes were defined as clonotypes shared by more than one individual. TCRdb reprocessing: public reads trimmed at Q25 with fastp, clones called with MiXCR, in-frame beta chains kept. Under each unique CDR3 protein, matching rows form one entry showing the most common genes and DNA. The V and J calls were determined by TCRdb, not by the authors. In all, the sample holds 350,000 to 500,000 distinct CDR3 sequences, and approximately 14% of those were seen once. Roughly 15% of the sample is taken by the ten largest.

Reading from cysteine to phenylalanine, the CDR3 counts 13 amino acids. Just the 39-base CDR3 DNA is kept, in frame starting at base 1. The germline V gene encodes CDR1 GTSNPN and CDR2 SVGIG (reference sequence). V sheds 3 bases and J sheds 1 base, leaving 9 bases between their ends. This sample also belongs to another study, concerning T cells in Graves' hyperthyroidism and ophthalmopathy. Reported in the second study: Stable Graves' hyperthyroidism was defined as the absence of progression to ophthalmopathy over 18 months of follow-up. Hyperthyroidism patients were aged 18 to 65 years and newly diagnosed, with disease duration of less than 2 months. Any patient with an uncontrolled infection, another autoimmune disease, pregnancy or lactation was excluded. Diagnoses were based on clinical symptoms, serum thyroxine and TRAb, thyroid ultrasound and orbital computed tomography. The TCR CDR3 was subjected to a first round of RT-PCR using the HTBI primer set and the Qiagen OneStep RT-PCR kit. Most expanded thyroid clonotypes (frequency above 0.001) were also detected in blood, suggesting blood repertoires may reflect thyroid immune responses. Ophthalmopathy was separated from stable hyperthyroidism by a 13 V-J signature model, with roughly 88% sensitivity and approximately 84% specificity obtained in cross-validation and 80%/75% obtained in testing. In validation, progression to ophthalmopathy was predicted by the model with nearly 71% sensitivity and under 85% specificity, a median of 6.5 months before onset. To identify TCR V-J signatures that set the groups apart, the researchers used a discovery cohort of more than 95 patients, made up of roughly 40 with Graves' ophthalmopathy and some 55 with stable Graves' hyperthyroidism. An independent validation cohort of under 20 hyperthyroidism patients and approximately 17 patients who later progressed to ophthalmopathy tested prospective prediction of ophthalmopathy. For training and testing, the 100 or so patients in the discovery cohort were randomly divided in a 7:3 ratio. In addition, the study compared T-cell repertoires in thyroid tissue and in blood from five to seven Graves' hyperthyroidism patients. After sampling, hyperthyroidism patients received methimazole starting at 30 mg daily, and ophthalmopathy patients received high-dose intravenous methylprednisolone. Libraries were constructed in a second round of multiplex PCR, after which size selection and purification were performed. Libraries were sequenced paired-end with 100 bp reads on an Illumina HiSeq2000. SOAPnuke was used to process the raw data, removing reads that contained adapters or uncalled bases, had a mean Phred below 15, or lacked an exact match to the constant primer or identifier. COPE v1.2.5 was used to merge the high-quality paired reads, and each unique nucleotide sequence was defined as a clonotype. Clonotypes were aligned to IMGT TRBV, TRBD and TRBJ reference segments using MiTCR v1.1. The analysis was restricted to V-J combinations with a frequency above 0.0001, which together covered roughly 99% of the repertoires. The TCS score was defined as the ratio of F50 (clonal expansion) to E x V (chaos), calculated using BLOSUM62-based TCRdist between CDR3 peptides within each V-J. Welch's t-statistics and random forest reduced around 550 V-J features to roughly 13, which were used in a naive Bayes classifier (R e1071). No statistical method was used to set the sample size in advance, and investigators knew the group allocation. The paper reports TCR Vbeta CDR3 sequencing of 140 or so peripheral blood samples: 43 ophthalmopathy, about 75 hyperthyroidism and approximately 17 progressor patients.

In this chain, TRBV30 is recombined with TRBJ1-1, with TRBD1 tentatively as D gene (6 bases match). The material sequenced was peripheral blood mononuclear cells (PBMCs), taken at new diagnosis, from a patient treated with antithyroid drugs. The source is a woman in her fifties or sixties with Graves disease. Donor details come from another sample of the same person, matched by shared clones. The CDR3 protein is CAWSPDRNTEAFF. The bases are TGTGCCTGGAGCCCGGACAGGAACACTGAAGCTTTCTTT.